This T cell receptor (beta chain) came from a study of metastatic and nonmetastatic thyroid tumors (dated by TCRdb to 2018 to 2021). Context from the whole study: Repertoires were compared across peripheral blood and tumor or nodule tissue samples from malignant and benign thyroid patients.

This clone was recorded at least ten times. The specificity of this receptor is unknown. One base away there is no much larger clone; base qualities are not given. Before undergoing thyroid surgery, none of the patients had been given any kind of treatment. The study retrospectively analysed patient clinical samples collected from the early 2010s to the late 2010s using T-cell receptor beta sequencing. General conclusions and limits of the study: TCR beta diversity was reported as significantly higher in malignant tumors than in benign nodules, in both blood and tumor samples.

The library was prepared using PCR. The sequencer listed for this sample is Illumina HiSeq 4000. High-throughput sequencing was used to profile the TCR beta-chain CDR3 region of every patient. In the authors' own workflow: The researchers built a classifier to tell apart papillary thyroid cancer patients with distant metastasis, based on CDR3 differences among clinicopathological groups. Repertoire diversity was assessed with the Shannon index, and tumor-blood repertoire similarity with the Morisita-Horn index. TCRdb reprocessed the public reads (quality trimming at Q25 with fastp, clone calling with MiXCR) and kept in-frame beta chains. Here the V and J calls rest on TCRdb's processing, not on the authors' analysis. Recorded for this sample are about 40,000 clones; less than 20% of them occurred a single time. Jointly, the top ten make up 3% to 4% of the sample. The CDR3 runs 14 amino acids, cysteine and phenylalanine included. The kept DNA is CDR3 alone, 42 bases in frame from the first base. The germline V gene encodes CDR1 SGHTA and CDR2 FQGTGA. The junction carries 13 bases between V and J, which are trimmed by 2 bases and 5 bases respectively.

This chain is built from TRBV7-3 and TRBJ2-7; possibly the D gene is TRBD1, per 5 matching bases. The TCR sequence derives from a female donor with papillary thyroid cancer or a benign thyroid nodule (not recorded which). Some clones in this sample may be carry-over from other donors' samples. The material sequenced was blood. The sequenced DNA: TGTGCCAGCAGCTTACATCCAGGGCCCGACGAGCAGTACTTC. Its product reads: CASSLHPGPDEQYF.